This T cell receptor beta chain is from a study of T cell responses to AZD1222 COVID-19 vaccine. Sequencing used immunoSEQ multiplex PCR; TCRdb keeps in-frame clones, though not all of them. This sample has over 120,000 clones, with 85% to 95% found just once. The CDR3 has 15 residues. Germline CDR1 is SGHAT and CDR2 is FQNNGV. V trimming: 2 bases; J trimming: 6 bases; junction bases outside the gene matches: 8. Sequenced material: peripheral blood, taken after recovery from COVID-19. The receptor was derived from an adult who had recovered from COVID-19. The J gene is TRBJ2-7, the V gene TRBV11-2, with TRBD1 matching over 9 bases. The CDR3: CASSLMPGQGPEQYF. The DNA of the CDR3 is TGTGCCAGCAGCTTAATGCCGGGACAGGGTCCCGAGCAGTACTTC.